This TCR beta chain emerged from a study of technical replicates of blood from a handful of donors (dated by TCRdb to about 2017). Trimmed from V: 11 bases; trimmed from J: 2 bases; junction bases lacking a gene match: 3. CDR1 and CDR2, looked up from the germline V gene, are WSHSY and SAAADI. The CDR3 measures 12 amino acids from cysteine to phenylalanine. Left in the record is the CDR3 DNA by itself, 36 bases read in frame from the first base. Library preparation employed the immunoSEQ multiplex PCR assay. TCRdb stores this immuneACCESS table with in-frame sequences only. Part of the clones is absent; in the studies checked, under half of the shortfall reflects unresolved V genes, and no reason is known for the rest. In all, the sample holds approximately 75,000 clones, and approximately 97% of those were seen once. About 0.17% of the sample comes from the top ten. Concerning this clone: There is no known antigen for this receptor. No clone much larger than this one lies a single base away; base qualities are absent.

Recombination linked TRBV10-2 to TRBJ1-2; a stretch of 9 junction bases matches TRBD1. The sequenced material came from T cells isolated from PBMCs. This sequence originates from a human donor in good health. This receptor has the CDR3 CAAGTGNYGYTF. The DNA sequence is as follows: TGCGCCGCCGGGACAGGGAACTATGGCTACACCTTC.